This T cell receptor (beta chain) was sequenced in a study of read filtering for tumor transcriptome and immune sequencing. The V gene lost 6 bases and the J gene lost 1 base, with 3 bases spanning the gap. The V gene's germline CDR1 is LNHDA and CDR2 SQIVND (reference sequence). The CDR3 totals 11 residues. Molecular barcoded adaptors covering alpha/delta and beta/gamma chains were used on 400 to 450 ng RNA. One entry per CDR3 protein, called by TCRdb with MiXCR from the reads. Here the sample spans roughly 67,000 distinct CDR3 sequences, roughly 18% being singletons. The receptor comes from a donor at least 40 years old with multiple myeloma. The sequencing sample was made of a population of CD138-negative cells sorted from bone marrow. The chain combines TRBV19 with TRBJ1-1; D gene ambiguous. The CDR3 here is CASRGNTEAFF. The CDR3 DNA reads TGTGCCAGTAGAGGGAACACTGAAGCTTTCTTT.